This T cell receptor beta chain was observed in a study of response to subunit inactivated influenza vaccine. As concerns this clonotype: The antigen remains undetermined.

Study-wide points: Each seasonal influenza vaccination, the authors suggested, recruits few new T cells.

MiXCR was run by TCRdb on the RT-PCR reads, yielding one entry per CDR3 protein. Of about 650,000 distinct CDR3 sequences listed, 12% to 15% are singletons. With 7 bases removed from V and 2 bases from J, the gap between germline ends came to 13 bases. CDR3 length equals 13 residues. CDR1 DFQATT and CDR2 SNEGSKA come from the germline V gene (reference sequence). The specimen comprised PBMCs from blood, sampled around two weeks before vaccination. The chain employs TRBV20-1 and TRBJ2-3; D unresolved. The receptor was isolated from a middle-aged man who received an inactivated influenza vaccine. DNA of the CDR3: TGCAGTGGCCCCTGGCCGCTCACAGATACGCAGTATTTT. Protein: CSGPWPLTDTQYF.